The 19 T cell receptor beta chains presented below share a single source sample, sequenced in a study of T cell repertoires in cytomegalovirus infection. TCRdb independently ran MiXCR on the reads; one entry per CDR3 protein. The sample lists under 350,000 distinct CDR3 sequences, around a tenth occurring once. The sample was PBMCs. The receptor set was obtained from a human donor in good health (CMV status not recorded). Some clones in this sample may be carry-over from other donors' samples.

V is TRBV9 and J is TRBJ2-1; 7 nucleotides agree with TRBD1. Per the germline V gene, CDR1 is SGDLS and CDR2 is YYNGEE. V lost 4 bases to trimming and J lost 0 bases; unmatched junction nucleotides: 4. This CDR3 has 15 amino acids. DNA for the CDR3: TGTGCCAGCAGCCGTGGACAGGCCTCCTACAATGAGCAGTTCTTC. Amino acids: CASSRGQASYNEQFF.

In this sample, this clonotype turned up a few times. The rearrangement joins TRBV6-6 to TRBJ2-3, with 8 bases that match TRBD1. The V and J ends lost 0 bases and 2 bases, in that order; junction bases with no gene match: 7. Germline loops: CDR1 MNHNY, CDR2 SVGAGI (reference sequence). This CDR3 is 17 amino acids long. The CDR3 region has the DNA TGTGCCAGCAGTTACTCAACGTTGCAGGGGGCCACAGATACGCAGTATTTT. Protein: CASSYSTLQGATDTQYF.

V usage is TRBV7-6 and J usage is TRBJ1-5; no reliable D call. Germline CDR1 is SGHVS and CDR2 is FNYEAQ. The CDR3 is 15 amino acids. Trimming removed 2 bases from V and 5 bases from J, with 13 bases in between. Written as DNA, the CDR3 is TGTGCCAGCAGCTTAAGAGATTCCCGTGATCAGCCCCAGCATTTT. It specifies CASSLRDSRDQPQHF.

This clonotype has ten or more counts. The V call is TRBV6-2 or TRBV6-3, the J call TRBJ2-1, with D maybe TRBD2 (6 bases). CDR1 is MNHEY, CDR2 SVGEGT, per germline. Between the trimmed V and J ends, which lost 6 bases and 4 bases, there was a span of 19 bases. The CDR3 is 16 amino acids. The CDR3 loop is CASSLLGGARYNEQFF. In DNA form, the CDR3 reads TGTGCCAGCAGCCTACTCGGGGGAGCTAGGTACAATGAGCAGTTCTTC.

In nucleotides, the CDR3 is TGTGCCAGCAGTCCCCCCTGGGGGCCTTCTGAAAAACTGTTTTTT. Protein sequence: CASSPPWGPSEKLFF. The V gene is TRBV28, the J gene TRBJ1-4; TRBD1 is a possible D gene (6 bases). Trimming cost V 5 bases and J 7 bases, with 17 bases left between them. This CDR3 has 15 residues. CDR1 and CDR2 from the germline V gene are MDHEN and SYDVKM.

As concerns this clonotype: Its ends do not fully match the called genes, so a read error is possible. This chain joins TRBV10-3 and TRBJ2-1; TRBD2 matches 9 bases. Germline lookup yields CDR1 ENHRY and CDR2 SYGVKD. The CDR3 runs 13 residues. CDR3 residues: CAISEQHGLAGRF. The DNA of the CDR3 is TGTGCCATCAGTGAGCAGCATGGGCTAGCGGGGCGCTTC.

This clonotype was detected many times. The chain combines TRBV7-2 with TRBJ2-1; 13 nucleotides match TRBD2. J lost 7 bases, V lost 4 bases, and 16 bases had no gene match. Germline V gene sequence: CDR1 SGHTA, CDR2 FQGNSA. The CDR3 spans 19 residues. CDR3 in amino acids: CASSSGLAGETHFRNEQFF. The CDR3 DNA reads TGTGCCAGCAGCTCCGGACTAGCGGGGGAGACCCATTTTCGTAATGAGCAGTTCTTC.

A remark on this clonotype: A much larger clone lies one base from this, so it may be a read error. V and J are TRBV7-2 and TRBJ2-7; TRBD2 matches at 8 bases. The CDR3 runs to 14 residues. Germline V lookup: CDR1 SGHTA, CDR2 FQGNSA. The CDR3 spells CASSSGTSAYELYF. The CDR3 DNA sequence: TGTGCCAGCAGCTCTGGGACTAGTGCCTACGAGCTGTACTTC. The entire variable domain, with the rest obtained from reference TRBV7-2 and TRBJ2-7, is as follows: GAGVSQSPSNKVTEKGKDVELRCDPISGHTALYWYRQSLGQGLEFLIYFQGNSAPDKSGLPSDRFSAERTGGSVSTLTIQRTQQEDSAVYLCASSSGTSAYELYFGPGTRLTVT.

This clonotype was picked up many times. V and J are TRBV7-6 and TRBJ2-3, with no clear D. The CDR3 is 15 residues long. V was pared by 2 bases and J by 1 base, with 10 bases between. Germline CDR1 SGHVS, CDR2 FNYEAQ. The CDR3 spells CASSLTFQGTDTQYF. The CDR3 DNA follows: TGTGCCAGCAGCTTAACTTTCCAGGGCACAGATACGCAGTATTTT.

The chain links TRBV5-4 to TRBJ2-2, with TRBD1 identical over 7 bases. Germline V CDR1 and CDR2: SGHNT, YYREEE (reference sequence). Trimming took 0 bases from V and 5 from J; bases not matched to a gene: 4. The CDR3 covers 15 residues. The CDR3 DNA follows: TGTGCCAGCAGCTTGGAGACAGGGAGAACCGGGGAGCTGTTTTTT. Amino acid sequence: CASSLETGRTGELFF.

The table lists this clonotype with many counts. The chain uses TRBV19 and TRBJ1-5; D might be TRBD1 (5 bases). The CDR3 contains 17 residues. V was shortened by 5 bases and J by 4 bases, with 21 bases between the two germline ends. Germline V gene data show CDR1 as LNHDA and CDR2 as SQIVND (reference sequence). CDR3 residues: CASSPSGRGTSNQPQHF. CDR3 DNA sequence: TGTGCCAGTAGTCCTTCCGGGCGGGGGACTTCAAATCAGCCCCAGCATTTT.

V gene TRBV19 combines with J gene TRBJ2-1; maybe TRBD1 (6 bases). Trimming removed 8 bases at V and 0 bases at J, with 8 bases between. Germline V gene data show CDR1 as LNHDA and CDR2 as SQIVND (reference sequence). CDR3 size: 13 residues. The CDR3 loop is CASGQSSYNEQFF. Written as DNA, the CDR3 is TGTGCCAGTGGACAGAGCTCCTACAATGAGCAGTTCTTC.

The chain links TRBV6-5 to TRBJ2-2; maybe TRBD2 (5 bases). The CDR3 runs 15 residues. CDR1 is MNHEY and CDR2 is SVGAGI in the germline V gene. Trimming removed 4 bases at V and 3 bases at J, with 12 bases between. This CDR3 is CASSLLGDHTGELFF. CDR3 nucleotides: TGTGCCAGCAGTTTATTGGGAGATCACACCGGGGAGCTGTTTTTT.

The rearrangement links TRBV2 to TRBJ2-5; D may be TRBD2 (5 bases). Per the germline V gene, CDR1 is SNHLY and CDR2 is FYNNEI. The length of the CDR3 is 13 residues. Trimming left V 6 bases short and J 4 bases short, with 12 bases between. The CDR3 DNA sequence: TGTGCCAGCAGCATAACAGAGGGAGAGACCCAGTACTTC. It specifies CASSITEGETQYF.

The genes are TRBV3-1 and TRBJ2-2, with TRBD2 matching 7 bases. V lost 2 bases and J lost 3; bases outside the gene matches: 3. The V gene's germline CDR1 is LGHDT and CDR2 YNNKEL (reference sequence). This CDR3 region has 15 residues. In DNA form, the CDR3 reads TGTGCCAGCAGCCAAAGGACTAGGGACACCGGGGAGCTGTTTTTT. This encodes CASSQRTRDTGELFF.

This clonotype occurred a few times. The rearrangement joins TRBV7-8 to TRBJ2-2, with unresolved D. Trimming cost V 1 base and J 5 bases, with 8 bases left between them. Germline assignment: CDR1 SGHVS and CDR2 FQNEAQ. The CDR3 covers 14 residues. As DNA, the CDR3 is TGTGCCAGCAGCTTAGTTGTGAGGACCGGGGAGCTGTTTTTT. Encoded protein: CASSLVVRTGELFF.

Notes on this clonotype: A much larger clonotype is one base distant, so this may be a read error. The chain joins TRBV29-1 to TRBJ1-2; D might be TRBD1 (5 bases). V was clipped by 5 bases and J by 4 bases, with 20 bases between them. The CDR3 has 15 amino acids. The V gene's germline CDR1 is SQVTM and CDR2 ANQGSEA. The DNA of the CDR3 is TGCAGCGTTTCAACCGGGACGGGGGGTTTCTATGGCTACACCTTC. It specifies CSVSTGTGGFYGYTF.

There are a few counts of this clonotype. The CDR3 sequence is CSADRGIYEQYF. CDR3 coding DNA: TGCAGTGCTGACAGGGGGATCTACGAGCAGTACTTC. The chain carries TRBV20-1 and TRBJ2-7, with TRBD1 identical over 9 bases. The CDR3 is made up of 12 amino acids. From germline, CDR1 is DFQATT and CDR2 SNEGSKA (reference sequence). J was trimmed by 3 bases and V by 5 bases; bases with no gene match: 2.

This clonotype was seen only a few times. V gene TRBV4-3 combines with J gene TRBJ2-7; D is perhaps TRBD2 (5 bases). This CDR3 region has 15 residues. The germline gives CDR1 LGHNA, CDR2 YSLEER. V was trimmed by 0 bases and J by 5 bases, leaving 14 bases between them. The CDR3 protein is CASSQERARRDEQYF. The CDR3 coding sequence is TGCGCCAGCAGCCAAGAGAGAGCGAGGCGGGACGAGCAGTACTTC.